This entry concerns a single T cell receptor (beta chain). Its specificity is unknown. These data belong to a study of somatic mutations in cytotoxic T cells in rheumatoid arthritis. Study-wide background: After diagnosis, patient blood (about 30 ml EDTA) was drawn right away, before any treatment was given.

Study-wide points: Antigens recognized by the expanded CD8+ clones were unknown. Clonality measured in CD8+ T cells did not differ significantly between rheumatoid arthritis patients and age-matched healthy controls.

The ends lost 1 base at V and 7 bases at J; junction bases unmatched: 10. The CDR3 is 16 amino acids. Germline loops: CDR1 LGHNA, CDR2 YSLEER. Assay used: immunoSEQ multiplex PCR; TCRdb lists only in-frame clones, some missing. This table has around 3,000 clones, about 94% appearing once. Flow cytometry served to check the purity of CD4+ and CD8+ cells, which were isolated by positive magnetic bead selection. Sequenced input: CD8+ T cells sorted from blood. This receptor was obtained from a woman under 30 with rheumatoid arthritis. V is TRBV4-3 and J is TRBJ2-7; 10 bases are shared with TRBD2. The CDR3 is CASSQAPSGSFGEQYF. The DNA of the CDR3 is TGCGCCAGCAGCCAAGCTCCTAGCGGGAGCTTCGGGGAGCAGTACTTC.